The 18 T cell receptor beta chains listed next were all sequenced from one sample in a study of control samples from healthy donors and cancer patients (dated by TCRdb to the early 2020s). Receptor amplification or capture employed the immunoSEQ multiplex PCR assay. Entries here come from immuneACCESS through TCRdb and include only in-frame sequences with V and J called. Some clones fail to appear in such tables; in the studies checked, an unresolved V gene covers under half of the shortfall, and the cause of the remainder is unknown. The sample table records roughly 69,000 clones; 83% of these occur just once. The leading ten clones occupy approximately 14% of the sample. The specimen was blood. The receptors originated from a man between 60 and 75 years old in good health.

The chain employs TRBV24-1 and TRBJ1-4, with 8 bases aligning to TRBD1. V gave up 4 bases and J gave up 8 bases; unmatched junction bases: 8. In germline, CDR1 is KGHDR, CDR2 SFDVKD. The CDR3 is 15 amino acids. In DNA form, the CDR3 reads TGTGCCACCAGTGAAAGACAGGGGTCCCCGGAAAAACTGTTTTTT. As protein: CATSERQGSPEKLFF.

The chain links TRBV6-2 or TRBV6-3 to TRBJ2-7; D is perhaps TRBD1 (6 bases). CDR1 is MNHEY, CDR2 SVGEGT, per germline. V was trimmed by 6 bases and J by 4 bases, leaving 16 bases between them. The CDR3 covers 14 residues. CDR3 sequence reads: CASSARGGSYEQYF. CDR3 DNA: TGTGCCAGCAGCGCCAGGGGTGGAAGTTACGAGCAGTACTTC.

V gene TRBV6-5 combines with J gene TRBJ1-4; no firm D call. The length of the CDR3 is 12 residues. Germline V gene sequence: CDR1 MNHEY, CDR2 SVGAGI. The V gene lost 6 bases and the J gene lost 8 bases, with 10 bases spanning the gap. The CDR3 protein is CASRTDGEKLFF. The CDR3 nucleotides are TGTGCCAGCAGGACGGACGGGGAAAAACTGTTTTTT.

The chain combines TRBV27 with TRBJ2-7; D may be TRBD1 (6 bases). This CDR3 comprises 13 residues. Germline V CDR1 and CDR2: MNHEY, SMNVEV (reference sequence). V was cut by 8 bases and J by 3 bases, with 14 bases left in between. The CDR3 DNA sequence: TGTGCCAGCGGGGGACAAGGGGTCTACGAGCAGTACTTC. It specifies CASGGQGVYEQYF.

The table lists this clone with a few counts. The genes are TRBV19 and TRBJ2-5; TRBD1 might be the D (5 bases). Trimming stripped 4 bases from V and 5 bases from J, with 14 bases between. This CDR3 has 14 residues. Per the germline V gene, CDR1 is LNHDA and CDR2 is SQIVND (reference sequence). The CDR3 nucleotides read TGTGCCAGTAGTACCAACAGGCTCGGCGAGACCCAGTACTTC. As protein: CASSTNRLGETQYF.

J is TRBJ2-1 and V is TRBV29-1; 11 bases match TRBD2. The CDR3 spans 19 residues. Trimming took 3 bases from V and 0 from J; bases not matched to a gene: 13. Germline V gene data show CDR1 as SQVTM and CDR2 as ANQGSEA. CDR3 bases: TGCAGCGTTGATCGCATTCTGACTAGCGGGACCAGCTCCTACAATGAGCAGTTCTTC. This sequence encodes CSVDRILTSGTSSYNEQFF.

The chain employs TRBV27 and TRBJ2-1; D call uncertain. The CDR3 is made up of 13 amino acids. The germline V gene encodes CDR1 MNHEY and CDR2 SMNVEV (reference sequence). V shed 7 bases and J shed 5 bases, with 12 bases lying between them. Here the CDR3 reads CASMVGTNNEQFF. CDR3 coding DNA: TGTGCCAGCATGGTGGGTACAAACAATGAGCAGTTCTTC.

The chain recombines TRBV2 with TRBJ2-7; a possible D gene is TRBD2 (5 bases). The CDR3 is made up of 12 amino acids. Germline-derived CDR1 and CDR2 are SNHLY and FYNNEI. Trimming took 4 bases from V and 3 from J, leaving 7 bases between them. The CDR3 DNA is TGTGCCAGCAGTGCTAGCAGCTACGAGCAGTACTTC. Amino acids: CASSASSYEQYF.

The rearrangement uses TRBV28 and TRBJ2-1; 9 bases are a match to TRBD2. CDR1 is MDHEN and CDR2 is SYDVKM in the germline V gene. The CDR3 length is 16 residues. V lost 5 bases, J lost 6 bases, and 11 bases stayed unmatched. This CDR3 is CASSLGGGRASNEQFF. CDR3 sequence (DNA): TGTGCCAGCAGTCTAGGGGGCGGGAGGGCTTCCAATGAGCAGTTCTTC.

The chain has TRBV3-1 (or the pseudogene TRBV3-2) and TRBJ1-1; D uncertain. Germline values: CDR1 LGHDT, CDR2 YNNKEL (reference sequence). This CDR3 is 14 amino acids long. The V end was cut by 3 bases, the J end by 0 bases, with 8 bases between. The CDR3: CASSHVQLNTEAFF. The CDR3 DNA reads TGTGCCAGCAGCCACGTCCAGTTGAACACTGAAGCTTTCTTT.

The V call is TRBV6-5, the J call TRBJ2-2, with unresolved D. The CDR3 is 13 residues long. V was pared by 10 bases and J by 5 bases, with 14 bases between. Germline V gene lookup returns CDR1 MNHEY and CDR2 SVGAGI. The CDR3: CAIPKEVTGELFF. CDR3 in DNA: TGTGCCATCCCTAAAGAGGTTACCGGGGAGCTGTTTTTT.

The rearrangement links TRBV21-1 to TRBJ1-2. TRBV21-1 is a listed pseudogene. The CDR3 totals 11 residues. The CDR3 region has the DNA TGTGCCAGCAGCAAAGACCGCAACTACACCTTC. Protein sequence: CASSKDRNYTF.

Only one count was recorded for this clone. The rearrangement uses TRBV10-3 and TRBJ2-5; possibly TRBD1 for D (6 bases). The V gene's germline CDR1 is ENHRY and CDR2 SYGVKD. The ends were cut back, 3 bases at V and 2 bases at J, with 7 bases in the middle. The CDR3 runs 13 residues. The CDR3 DNA is TGTGCCATCAGTGACGGACAGCAAGAGACCCAGTACTTC. Translated: CAISDGQQETQYF.

This chain's CDR3 is CASSQDRRDGTYEQYF. CDR3 in DNA: TGTGCCAGCAGCCAAGATCGGAGGGACGGAACCTACGAGCAGTACTTC. The gene calls are TRBV3-1 (or the pseudogene TRBV3-2) and TRBJ2-7; D perhaps matches TRBD2 (6 bases). V was pared by 0 bases and J by 2 bases, with 14 bases between. This CDR3 contains 16 residues. Germline values: CDR1 LGHDT, CDR2 YNNKEL (reference sequence).

The chain uses TRBV9 and TRBJ2-2; 9 bases agree with TRBD2. The CDR3 runs 15 residues. V lost 3 bases, J lost 1 base, and 1 base stayed unmatched. The germline gives CDR1 SGDLS, CDR2 YYNGEE. The CDR3 loop is CASSASGKNTGELFF. In DNA form, the CDR3 reads TGTGCCAGCAGCGCTAGCGGGAAGAACACCGGGGAGCTGTTTTTT.

A few counts support this clone. The chain couples TRBV29-1 to TRBJ2-1, with D uncertain. The CDR3 has 15 amino acids. V lost 3 bases and J lost 0, with 12 bases in between. Germline V CDR1 and CDR2: SQVTM, ANQGSEA. The DNA of the CDR3 is TGCAGCGTTGAGTTAGCCTCTACCTCCTACAATGAGCAGTTCTTC. It is translated as CSVELASTSYNEQFF.

This chain connects TRBV5-4 to TRBJ2-3, with 11 bases that match TRBD2. V lost 9 bases, J lost 4 bases, and 10 bases stayed unmatched. The V gene's germline CDR1 is SGHNT and CDR2 YYREEE (reference sequence). The CDR3 is made up of 15 amino acids. The CDR3 sequence is CATNTRTSGSDTQYF. In DNA form, the CDR3 reads TGTGCCACCAACACCCGGACTAGCGGGTCAGATACGCAGTATTTT.

This chain joins TRBV3-1 (or the pseudogene TRBV3-2) and TRBJ1-1, with a tentative D call TRBD1 (6 bases). Germline V gene lookup returns CDR1 LGHDT and CDR2 YNNKEL (reference sequence). Trimming removed 4 bases at V and 5 bases at J, with 11 bases between. CDR3 length: 13 residues. CDR3 DNA: TGTGCCAGCAGCCCCCATCAGGGGACTGAAGCTTTCTTT. It encodes CASSPHQGTEAFF.